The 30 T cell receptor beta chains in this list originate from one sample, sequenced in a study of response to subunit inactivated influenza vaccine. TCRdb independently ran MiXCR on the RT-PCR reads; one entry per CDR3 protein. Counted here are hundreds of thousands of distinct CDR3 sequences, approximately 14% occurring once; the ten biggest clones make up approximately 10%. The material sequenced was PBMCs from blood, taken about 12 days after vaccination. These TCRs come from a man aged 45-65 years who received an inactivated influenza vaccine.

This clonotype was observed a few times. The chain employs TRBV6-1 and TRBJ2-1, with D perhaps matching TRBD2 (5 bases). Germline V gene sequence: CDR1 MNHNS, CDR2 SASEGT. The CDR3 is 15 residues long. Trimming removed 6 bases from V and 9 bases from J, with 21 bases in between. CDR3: CASSNGLPPRFEQFF. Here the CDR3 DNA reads TGTGCCAGCAGCAATGGACTCCCTCCACGCTTTGAGCAGTTCTTC.

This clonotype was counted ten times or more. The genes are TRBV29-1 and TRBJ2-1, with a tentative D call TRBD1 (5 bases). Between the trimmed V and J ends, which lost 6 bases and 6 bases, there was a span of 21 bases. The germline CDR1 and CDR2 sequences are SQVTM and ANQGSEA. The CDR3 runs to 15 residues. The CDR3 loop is CSVHEQGRVGNEQFF. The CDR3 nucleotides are TGCAGCGTCCACGAGCAGGGTCGAGTTGGCAATGAGCAGTTCTTC.

CDR3 sequence (DNA): TGCAGTGCTAGATGGCTTCTAGCGGGGCTTACCACAGATACGCAGTATTTT. Amino acids: CSARWLLAGLTTDTQYF. V and J are TRBV20-1 and TRBJ2-3, with TRBD2 matching over 9 bases. Trimming cost V 2 bases and J 2 bases; bases outside gene matches: 11. The germline gives CDR1 DFQATT, CDR2 SNEGSKA (reference sequence). The CDR3 consists of 17 residues.

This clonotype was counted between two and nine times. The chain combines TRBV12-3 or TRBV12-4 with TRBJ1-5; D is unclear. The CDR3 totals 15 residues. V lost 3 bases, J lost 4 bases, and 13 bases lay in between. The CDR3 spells CASSLSGLLNQPQHF. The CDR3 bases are TGTGCCAGCAGTTTGTCAGGACTTCTTAATCAGCCCCAGCATTTT.

The CDR3: CASSPPTRVETQYF. The CDR3 coding sequence is TGTGCCAGCAGCCCCCCGACTAGGGTGGAGACCCAGTACTTC. This chain links TRBV7-8 with TRBJ2-5; maybe TRBD2 (6 bases). The germline gives CDR1 SGHVS, CDR2 FQNEAQ. V was pared by 5 bases and J by 5 bases, with 15 bases between. This CDR3 spans 14 amino acids.

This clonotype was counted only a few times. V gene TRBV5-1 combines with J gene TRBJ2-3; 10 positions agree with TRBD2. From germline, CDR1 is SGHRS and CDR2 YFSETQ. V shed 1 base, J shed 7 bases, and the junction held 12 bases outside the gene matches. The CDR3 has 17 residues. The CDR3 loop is CASSLKAAGGPVYTQYF. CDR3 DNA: TGCGCCAGCAGCTTGAAGGCAGCGGGAGGGCCGGTGTATACGCAGTATTTT.

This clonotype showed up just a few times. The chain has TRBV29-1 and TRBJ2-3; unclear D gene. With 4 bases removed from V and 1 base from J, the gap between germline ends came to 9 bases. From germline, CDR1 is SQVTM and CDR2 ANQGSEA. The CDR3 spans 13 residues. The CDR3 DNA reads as TGCAGCGTTGGGCAGGCCCGCACAGATACGCAGTATTTT. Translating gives CSVGQARTDTQYF.

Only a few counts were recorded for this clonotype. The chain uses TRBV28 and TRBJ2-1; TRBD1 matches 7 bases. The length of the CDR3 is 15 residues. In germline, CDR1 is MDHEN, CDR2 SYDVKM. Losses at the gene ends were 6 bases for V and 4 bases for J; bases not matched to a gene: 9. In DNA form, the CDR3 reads TGTGCCAGCAGCCTCCCCGGGACAGCTTACAATGAGCAGTTCTTC. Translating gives CASSLPGTAYNEQFF.

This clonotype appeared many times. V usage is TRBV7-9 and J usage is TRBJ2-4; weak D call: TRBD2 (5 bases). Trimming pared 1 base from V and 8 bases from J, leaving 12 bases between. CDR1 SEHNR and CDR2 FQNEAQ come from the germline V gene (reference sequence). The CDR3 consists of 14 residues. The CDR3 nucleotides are TGTGCCAGCAGCTTAGGGCAGGTGGGAGACATTCAGTACTTC. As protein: CASSLGQVGDIQYF.

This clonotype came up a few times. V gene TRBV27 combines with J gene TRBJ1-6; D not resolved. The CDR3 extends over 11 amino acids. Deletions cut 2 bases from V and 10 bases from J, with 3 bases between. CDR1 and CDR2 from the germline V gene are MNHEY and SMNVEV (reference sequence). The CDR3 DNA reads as TGTGCCAGCAGTTTACCCTCACCCCTCCACTTT. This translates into CASSLPSPLHF.

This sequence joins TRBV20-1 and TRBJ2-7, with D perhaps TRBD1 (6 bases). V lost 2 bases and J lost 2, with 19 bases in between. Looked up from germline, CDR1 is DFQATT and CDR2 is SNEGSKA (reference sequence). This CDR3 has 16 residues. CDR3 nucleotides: TGCAGTGCTAGACTACCGCTCCAGGGGCATACCTACGAGCAGTACTTC. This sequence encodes CSARLPLQGHTYEQYF.

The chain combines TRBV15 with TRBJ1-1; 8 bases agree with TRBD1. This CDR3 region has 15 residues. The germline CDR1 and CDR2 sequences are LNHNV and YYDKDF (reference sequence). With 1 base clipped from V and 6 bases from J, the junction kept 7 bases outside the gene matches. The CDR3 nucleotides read TGTGCCACCAGCAGAGGCAGGGGGCATTCGGCTGAAGCTTTCTTT. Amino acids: CATSRGRGHSAEAFF.

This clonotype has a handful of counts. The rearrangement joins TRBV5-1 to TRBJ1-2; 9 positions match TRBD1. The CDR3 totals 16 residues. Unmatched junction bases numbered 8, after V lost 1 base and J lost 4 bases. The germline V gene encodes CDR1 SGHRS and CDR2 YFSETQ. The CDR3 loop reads CASSLTGTGPTYGYTF. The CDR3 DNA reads TGCGCCAGCAGCTTGACCGGGACAGGGCCCACCTATGGCTACACCTTC.

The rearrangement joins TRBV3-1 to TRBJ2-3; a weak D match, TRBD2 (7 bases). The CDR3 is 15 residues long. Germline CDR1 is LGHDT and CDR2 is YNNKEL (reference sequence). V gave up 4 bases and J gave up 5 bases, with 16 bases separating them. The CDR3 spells CASSRHAGAEDTQYF. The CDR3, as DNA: TGTGCCAGCAGCCGCCACGCGGGGGCGGAAGATACGCAGTATTTT.

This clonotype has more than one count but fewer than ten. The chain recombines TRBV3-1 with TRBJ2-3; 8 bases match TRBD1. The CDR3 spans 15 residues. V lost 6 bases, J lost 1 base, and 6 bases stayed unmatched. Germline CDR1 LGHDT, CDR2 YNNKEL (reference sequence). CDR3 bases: TGTGCCAGCAGTTATTGGGGACAGGGCACAGATACGCAGTATTTT. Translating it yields CASSYWGQGTDTQYF.

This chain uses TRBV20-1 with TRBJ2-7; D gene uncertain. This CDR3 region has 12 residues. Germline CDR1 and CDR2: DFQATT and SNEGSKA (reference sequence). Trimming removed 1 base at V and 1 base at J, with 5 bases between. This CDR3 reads CSARATSYEQYF. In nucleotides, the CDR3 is TGCAGTGCTAGAGCTACTTCCTACGAGCAGTACTTC.

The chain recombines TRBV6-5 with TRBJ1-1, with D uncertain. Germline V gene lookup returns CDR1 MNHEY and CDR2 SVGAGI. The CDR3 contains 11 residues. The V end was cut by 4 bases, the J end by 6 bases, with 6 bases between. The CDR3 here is CASSSQSEAFF. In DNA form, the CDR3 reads TGTGCCAGCAGTTCTCAGTCTGAAGCTTTCTTT.

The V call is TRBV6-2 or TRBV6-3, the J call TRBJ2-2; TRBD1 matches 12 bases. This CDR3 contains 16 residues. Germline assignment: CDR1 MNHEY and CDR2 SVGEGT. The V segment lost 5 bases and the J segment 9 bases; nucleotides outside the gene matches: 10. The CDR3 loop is CASSPRDRGRPRELFF. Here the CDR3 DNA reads TGTGCCAGCAGTCCGCGGGACAGGGGGCGCCCCCGGGAGCTGTTTTTT.

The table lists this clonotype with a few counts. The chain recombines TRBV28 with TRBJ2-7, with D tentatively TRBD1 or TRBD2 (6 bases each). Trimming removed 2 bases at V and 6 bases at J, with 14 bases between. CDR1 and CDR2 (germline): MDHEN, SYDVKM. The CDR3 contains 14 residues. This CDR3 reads CASSLGGPLAEQYF. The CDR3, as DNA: TGTGCCAGCAGTTTAGGGGGGCCCTTGGCCGAGCAGTACTTC.

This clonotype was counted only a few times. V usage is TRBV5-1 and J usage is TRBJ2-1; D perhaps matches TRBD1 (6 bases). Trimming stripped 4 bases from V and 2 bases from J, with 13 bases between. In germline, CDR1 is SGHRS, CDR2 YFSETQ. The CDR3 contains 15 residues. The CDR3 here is CASSKWTDTYNEQFF. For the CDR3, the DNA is TGCGCCAGCAGCAAGTGGACAGATACCTACAATGAGCAGTTCTTC.

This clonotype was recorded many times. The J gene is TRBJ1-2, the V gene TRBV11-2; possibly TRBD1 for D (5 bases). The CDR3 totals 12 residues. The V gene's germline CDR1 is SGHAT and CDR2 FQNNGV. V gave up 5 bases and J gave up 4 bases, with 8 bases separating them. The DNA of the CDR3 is TGTGCCAGCAGCCCCGGGGGCTATGGCTACACCTTC. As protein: CASSPGGYGYTF.

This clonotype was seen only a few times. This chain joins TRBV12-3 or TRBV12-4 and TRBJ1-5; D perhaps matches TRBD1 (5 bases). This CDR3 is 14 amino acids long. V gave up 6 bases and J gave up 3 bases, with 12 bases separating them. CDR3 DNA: TGTGCCAGCAGCACACAGGAGAACAATCAGCCCCAGCATTTT. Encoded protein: CASSTQENNQPQHF.

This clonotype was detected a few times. The CDR3 protein is CASSQVRGRELGELFF. Written as DNA, the CDR3 is TGCGCCAGCAGCCAAGTCAGGGGGCGCGAGCTCGGGGAGCTGTTTTTT. The gene calls are TRBV4-3 and TRBJ2-2, with TRBD1 matching 8 bases. Germline CDR1 reads LGHNA; CDR2 reads YSLEER. This CDR3 region has 16 residues. The V gene end was trimmed by 1 base and the J gene end by 7 bases; junction bases not matched to a gene: 8.

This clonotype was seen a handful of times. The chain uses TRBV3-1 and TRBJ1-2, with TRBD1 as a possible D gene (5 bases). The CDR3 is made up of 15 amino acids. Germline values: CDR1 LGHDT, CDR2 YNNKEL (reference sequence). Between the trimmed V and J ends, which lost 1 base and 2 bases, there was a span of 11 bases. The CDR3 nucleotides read TGTGCCAGCAGCCAAGTAGGTTCAGGGAACTATGGCTACACCTTC. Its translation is CASSQVGSGNYGYTF.

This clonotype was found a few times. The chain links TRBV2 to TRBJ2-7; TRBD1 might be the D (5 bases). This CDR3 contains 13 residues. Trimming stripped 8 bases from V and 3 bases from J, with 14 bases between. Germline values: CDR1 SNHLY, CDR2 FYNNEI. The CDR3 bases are TGTGCCAGCGGGGCAGAGTTTCGCTACGAGCAGTACTTC. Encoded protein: CASGAEFRYEQYF.

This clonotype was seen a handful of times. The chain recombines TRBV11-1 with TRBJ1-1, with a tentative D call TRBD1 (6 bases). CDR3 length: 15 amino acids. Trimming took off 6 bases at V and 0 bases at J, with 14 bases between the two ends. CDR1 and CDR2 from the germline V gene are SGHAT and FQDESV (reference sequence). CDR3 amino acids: CASRDDRNMNTEAFF. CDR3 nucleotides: TGTGCCAGCAGAGACGACAGGAACATGAACACTGAAGCTTTCTTT.

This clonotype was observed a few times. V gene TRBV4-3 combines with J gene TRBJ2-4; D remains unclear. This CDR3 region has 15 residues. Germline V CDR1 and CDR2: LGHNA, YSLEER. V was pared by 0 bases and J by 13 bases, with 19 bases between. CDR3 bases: TGCGCCAGCAGCCAAGAACGGGCCTTCCTGGGGAAGCAGTACTTC. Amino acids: CASSQERAFLGKQYF.

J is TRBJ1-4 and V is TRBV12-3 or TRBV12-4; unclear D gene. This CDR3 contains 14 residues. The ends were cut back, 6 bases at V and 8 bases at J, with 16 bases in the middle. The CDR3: CASRRASLGEKLFF. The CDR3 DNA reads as TGTGCCAGCAGGAGGGCATCCTTAGGGGAAAAACTGTTTTTT.

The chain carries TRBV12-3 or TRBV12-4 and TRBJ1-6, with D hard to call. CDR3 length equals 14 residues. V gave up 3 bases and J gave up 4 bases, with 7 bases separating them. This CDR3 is CASSFGQYNSPLHF. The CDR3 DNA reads TGTGCCAGCAGTTTTGGGCAGTATAATTCACCCCTCCACTTT.

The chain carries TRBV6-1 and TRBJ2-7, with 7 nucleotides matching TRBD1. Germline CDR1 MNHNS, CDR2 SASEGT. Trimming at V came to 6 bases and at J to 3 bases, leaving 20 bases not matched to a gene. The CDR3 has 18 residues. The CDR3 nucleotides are TGTGCCAGCAGCCCTTATGATACGTACAGGGGAATGTTCTACGAGCAGTACTTC. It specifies CASSPYDTYRGMFYEQYF.